These T cell receptor beta chains were read from a single sample in a study of human T cells and chemical hapten exposure. TCRdb ran MiXCR on the RACE reads and lists one entry per CDR3 protein. Altogether around 130,000 distinct CDR3 sequences are present, 10% to 15% being singletons, with the ten largest covering less than 1.5%. Specimen: whole blood, collected in connection with sensitization to the hapten diphenylcyclopropenone (DPC). These TCRs come from a woman aged 45-60 years with alopecia areata. Some clones in this sample may be carry-over from other donors' samples. CDR3s include the opening cysteine and the closing phenylalanine or tryptophan. D genes are given only for firm matches. Size is stated for part of the rows, as once, few or many counts, or as a class when the clone is expanded.

abundance	d_gene	j_gene	v_gene	CDR3aa	CDR3nt
few	.	TRBJ2-3	TRBV29-1	CSVEDGATDTQYF	TGCAGCGTTGAAGATGGAGCTACAGATACGCAGTATTTT
once	.	TRBJ2-7	TRBV29-1	CSVQGDEDYEQYF	TGCAGCGTTCAAGGAGATGAGGACTACGAGCAGTACTTC
.	.	TRBJ1-6	TRBV20-1	CSVNSLIGTPLHF	TGCAGTGTCAATAGCCTGATCGGGACACCCCTCCACTTT
.	.	TRBJ2-1	TRBV7-9	CASSFHRNLGNERFF	TGTGCCAGCAGCTTTCACAGGAATCTTGGCAATGAGCGGTTCTTC
.	.	TRBJ2-1	TRBV7-9	CASSFWGGLGNEQFF	TGTGCCAGCAGCTTTTGGGGAGGCCTAGGCAATGAGCAGTTCTTC
few	TRBD2	TRBJ2-1	TRBV6-6	CASSGLAGGEQFF	TGTGCCAGCAGTGGACTAGCGGGAGGAGAGCAGTTCTTC
many	.	TRBJ2-7	TRBV19	CASSMMAARRQYF	TGTGCCAGTAGTATGATGGCAGCGAGGAGGCAGTACTTC
few	.	TRBJ2-4	TRBV6-2/TRBV6-3	CASSYSTGPGSIQYF	TGTGCCAGCAGTTACTCGACGGGCCCCGGAAGCATTCAGTACTTC
many	TRBD1	TRBJ1-5	TRBV30	CAWSFRGMGQPQHF	TGTGCCTGGAGTTTCAGGGGGATGGGTCAGCCCCAGCATTTT
.	.	TRBJ1-1	TRBV29-1	CSVGRVMNTEAFF	TGCAGCGTTGGTCGAGTAATGAACACTGAAGCTTTCTTT
few	TRBD2	TRBJ2-1	TRBV7-2	CASSPRGTSGFNEQFF	TGTGCCAGCAGTCCACGGGGGACTAGCGGATTCAATGAGCAGTTCTTC
few	.	TRBJ2-2	TRBV12-3/TRBV12-4	CASSPRGSNTGELFF	TGTGCCAGCAGTCCCAGGGGCTCGAACACCGGGGAGCTGTTTTTT
many	.	TRBJ2-1	TRBV13	CASSSSGPGPHVF	TGTGCCAGCAGCTCCAGTGGTCCGGGACCCCACGTCTTC
many	.	TRBJ2-7	TRBV6-2/TRBV6-3	CASSYQWDTSYEQYF	TGTGCCAGCAGTTACCAATGGGACACATCCTACGAGCAGTACTTC
.	TRBD1	TRBJ1-4	TRBV7-2	CASSLRQGATNEKLFF	TGTGCCAGCAGCCTCCGACAGGGTGCAACTAATGAAAAACTGTTTTTT
few	TRBD1	TRBJ2-4	TRBV25-1	CASSAGTGGTKNIQYF	TGTGCCAGCAGTGCCGGGACAGGGGGCACCAAAAACATTCAGTACTTC
many	TRBD1	TRBJ1-3	TRBV18	CASSLGQGTSGNTIYF	TGTGCCAGCTCCCTAGGACAGGGGACCTCTGGAAACACCATATATTTT
many	.	TRBJ1-5	TRBV6-1	CASSEGDRIPSQPQHF	TGTGCCAGCAGTGAAGGGGACCGGATTCCAAGTCAGCCCCAGCATTTT
.	TRBD2	TRBJ2-4	TRBV10-3	CAISAGLAGGLENIQYF	TGTGCCATCAGTGCCGGACTAGCGGGAGGGCTCGAAAACATTCAGTACTTC
many	TRBD1	TRBJ2-6	TRBV7-8	CASSSRDSSGANVLTF	TGTGCCAGCAGCTCACGGGACAGCTCTGGGGCCAACGTCCTGACTTTC
.	.	TRBJ2-2	TRBV7-3	CASSFYPSGAGANTGELFF	TGTGCCAGCAGCTTTTACCCCTCGGGGGCCGGAGCAAACACCGGGGAGCTGTTTTTT
many	TRBD2	TRBJ2-5	TRBV9	CASSVGPGGGETQYF	TGTGCCAGCAGCGTAGGCCCGGGAGGAGGTGAGACCCAGTACTTC
few	.	TRBJ2-1	TRBV12-3/TRBV12-4	CASSFRGEVNEQFF	TGTGCCAGCAGTTTCCGAGGGGAAGTGAATGAGCAGTTCTTC
.	TRBD1	TRBJ1-3	TRBV27	CASSFCSSGGNF	TGTGCCAGCAGTTTTTGCTCTTCAGGGGGGAATTTT
.	.	TRBJ2-7	TRBV27	CASSLLGSSSYEQYF	TGTGCCAGCAGTTTATTAGGCAGTAGCTCCTACGAGCAGTACTTC
few	.	TRBJ2-7	TRBV20-1	CSAYGTLKGSYEQYF	TGCAGTGCCTACGGGACATTGAAGGGCTCCTACGAGCAGTACTTC
few	.	TRBJ2-5	TRBV29-1	CSFPGADLQETQYF	TGCAGCTTTCCAGGGGCGGACCTCCAAGAGACCCAGTACTTC
.	.	TRBJ2-2	TRBV6-2/TRBV6-3	CASSNTPGDTGELFF	TGTGCCAGCAGTAACACTCCGGGGGACACCGGGGAGCTGTTTTTT
many	.	TRBJ2-5	TRBV7-2	CASSLMGEPQETQYF	TGTGCCAGCAGCTTAATGGGAGAGCCGCAAGAGACCCAGTACTTC
.	TRBD2	TRBJ2-1	TRBV11-2	CASSLEISGRFNNEQFF	TGTGCCAGCAGCTTAGAGATTAGCGGGAGGTTTAACAATGAGCAGTTCTTC
few	.	TRBJ1-6	TRBV6-1	CASSEAFIPPLHF	TGTGCCAGCAGTGAAGCCTTTATACCACCCCTCCACTTT
many	TRBD2	TRBJ2-7	TRBV3-1	CASSLRTSFEQYF	TGTGCCAGCAGCCTCCGGACTAGTTTTGAGCAGTACTTC
.	TRBD1	TRBJ1-4	TRBV5-1	CASSLARGKEKLFF	TGCGCCAGCAGCTTGGCCAGGGGGAAGGAAAAACTGTTTTTT
many	.	TRBJ1-2	TRBV7-2	CASGSPRSNYGYTF	TGTGCCAGCGGGTCCCCGCGGTCTAACTATGGCTACACCTTC
.	.	TRBJ2-1	TRBV28	CASSFTGAVNEQFF	TGTGCCAGCAGTTTTACGGGAGCGGTGAATGAGCAGTTCTTC
.	TRBD1	TRBJ1-1	TRBV7-9	CASSPGDRGRTEAFF	TGTGCCAGCAGCCCCGGGGACAGGGGGAGGACTGAAGCTTTCTTT
.	.	TRBJ1-6	TRBV6-5	CASSYFVQTYNSPLHF	TGTGCCAGCAGTTACTTTGTACAGACCTATAATTCACCCCTCCACTTT
many	TRBD2	TRBJ2-2	TRBV7-2	CASSFGGRAETGELFF	TGTGCCAGCAGCTTCGGCGGGAGGGCCGAAACCGGGGAGCTGTTTTTT
few	TRBD2	TRBJ2-7	TRBV5-1	CASSPTLAGSYEQYF	TGCGCCAGCAGCCCGACCCTAGCGGGGTCCTACGAGCAGTACTTC
few	TRBD2	TRBJ2-3	TRBV7-2	CASSVGLAGGLDTQYF	TGTGCCAGCAGCGTCGGACTAGCGGGAGGTTTAGATACGCAGTATTTT
.	.	TRBJ1-1	TRBV6-2/TRBV6-3	CASRQPRTEAFF	TGTGCCAGCCGCCAACCGCGGACCGAAGCTTTCTTT